The present TCR beta chain was sequenced within a study of T cells in Graves' hyperthyroidism and ophthalmopathy (dated by TCRdb to between 2019 and 2020). At the level of the whole study: Peripheral blood was collected at initial diagnosis, before any treatment. The paper describes TCR Vbeta CDR3 sequencing of some 130 peripheral blood samples, made up of under 50 ophthalmopathy patients, roughly 80 hyperthyroidism patients and about 17 progressor patients. In addition, the study compared T-cell repertoires in thyroid tissue and in blood from a handful of Graves' hyperthyroidism patients. An independent validation cohort of fewer than 20 hyperthyroidism patients and approximately 16 patients who later progressed to ophthalmopathy tested prospective prediction of ophthalmopathy. A discovery cohort of about a hundred patients, approximately 45 with Graves' ophthalmopathy and approximately 55 with stable Graves' hyperthyroidism, was used to find distinguishing TCR V-J signatures. The 100 discovery patients were randomly split 7:3 into training and test sets. Once sampling was done, hyperthyroidism patients were given methimazole at a starting dose of 30 mg daily, whereas ophthalmopathy patients were given high-dose intravenous methylprednisolone.

In this sample, this clonotype turned up many times. Its antigen is unknown. No much larger clone is present one base from it, and per-base qualities are unavailable. The hyperthyroidism patients were between 18 and 65 years old and newly diagnosed, with a disease duration of less than 2 months. Exclusion was applied to patients with uncontrolled infections, other autoimmune diseases, pregnancy or lactation. Diagnoses were established on the basis of clinical symptoms, serum thyroxine and TRAb, thyroid ultrasound, and orbital computed tomography. Blood from progressor patients was drawn when they were first diagnosed with hyperthyroidism, before any ophthalmopathy symptoms appeared. PBMCs were isolated from around 10 ml of fresh peripheral blood by Ficoll-Paque density gradient centrifugation. Progressor patients were defined as those initially diagnosed with Graves' hyperthyroidism in whom ophthalmopathy developed during follow-up. Trizol reagent was used to extract total RNA, and RNA quality was then checked on an Agilent 2100 Bioanalyzer.

The TCR beta CDR3 regions were amplified from the RNA transcripts. For the first round of RT-PCR on the TCR CDR3, the HTBI primer set was used together with the Qiagen OneStep RT-PCR kit. The libraries were constructed in a second round of multiplex PCR and then size-selected and purified. Paired-end sequencing of the libraries was performed with 100 bp reads on an Illumina HiSeq2000. In the paper's pipeline: SOAPnuke was used to process the raw data, throwing out any read that contained adapters or uncalled bases, had a mean Phred below 15, or lacked an exact constant-primer or identifier match. COPE v1.2.5 was used to merge the high-quality paired reads, and each unique nucleotide sequence was defined as a clonotype. MiTCR v1.1 was used to align the clonotypes against IMGT TRBV, TRBD and TRBJ reference segments. Only V-J combinations with frequency above 0.0001, covering roughly 99% of repertoires, were analysed. A TCS score was defined as the ratio of F50 (clonal expansion) to E x V (chaos), with BLOSUM62-based TCRdist applied between CDR3 peptides within each V-J. Welch's t-statistics and random forest reduced 500 to 650 V-J features to under 15, which were used in a naive Bayes classifier (R e1071). The public reads were run again by TCRdb, first through fastp at Q25 and then through MiXCR, and only productive beta chains were kept. Every CDR3 protein is listed once, alongside the most common genes and DNA of its rows. The V and J calls and clone size are TCRdb's, not the authors'. This sample is represented by 730,000 or so distinct CDR3 sequences; about 17% of them were singletons. The biggest ten clones account for approximately 16% of the sample.

The full study reports these points: Blood samples also contained most of the expanded thyroid clonotypes (frequency above 0.001), which suggests that blood repertoires may reflect thyroid immune responses. In validation, progression to ophthalmopathy was predicted by the model with 55% to 71% sensitivity and around 76% specificity, a median of about 6 months before onset. Sample size was not statistically predetermined, and investigators were not blinded to group allocation. In cross-validation, a model built on a 13 V-J signature told ophthalmopathy apart from stable hyperthyroidism with approximately 90% sensitivity and 81% to 82% specificity, and in testing the same model reached 80%/75%.

This TCR was recovered from a woman aged 45-59 years with Graves' hyperthyroidism that later progressed to Graves' ophthalmopathy. What was sequenced was blood.

The bases read TGCGCCAGCAGCTTGGCCGAATTGACGGGGAACACTGAAGCTTTCTTT. It encodes CASSLAELTGNTEAFF. The chain is made from TRBV5-1 and TRBJ1-1; the D gene cannot be resolved reliably. The CDR3, from cysteine to phenylalanine, totals 16 residues. Kept here is only the CDR3 DNA, which spans 48 bases and is read in frame from base 1. The germline V gene provides CDR1 SGHRS and CDR2 YFSETQ. V is clipped by 0 bases and J by 1 base, and the sequence between their germline boundaries is 13 bases long.